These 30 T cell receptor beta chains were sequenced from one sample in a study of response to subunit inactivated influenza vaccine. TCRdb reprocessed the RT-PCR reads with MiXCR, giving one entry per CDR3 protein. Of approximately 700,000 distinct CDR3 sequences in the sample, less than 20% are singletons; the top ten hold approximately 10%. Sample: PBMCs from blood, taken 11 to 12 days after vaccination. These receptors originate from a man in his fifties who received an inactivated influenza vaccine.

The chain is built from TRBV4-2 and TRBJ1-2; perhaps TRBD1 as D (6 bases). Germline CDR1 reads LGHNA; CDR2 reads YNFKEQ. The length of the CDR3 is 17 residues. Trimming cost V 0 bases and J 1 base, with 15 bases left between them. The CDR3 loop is CASSQDYGGHSNYGYTF. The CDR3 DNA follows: TGTGCCAGCAGCCAAGATTATGGGGGGCACAGTAACTATGGCTACACCTTC.

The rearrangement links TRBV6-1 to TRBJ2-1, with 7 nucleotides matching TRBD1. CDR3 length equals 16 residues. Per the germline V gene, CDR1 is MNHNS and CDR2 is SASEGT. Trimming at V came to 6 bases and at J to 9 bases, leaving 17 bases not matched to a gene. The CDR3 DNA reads TGTGCCAGCAGGAGATCCTTGGGACAGATCGGAGGTGAGCAGTTCTTC. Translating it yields CASRRSLGQIGGEQFF.

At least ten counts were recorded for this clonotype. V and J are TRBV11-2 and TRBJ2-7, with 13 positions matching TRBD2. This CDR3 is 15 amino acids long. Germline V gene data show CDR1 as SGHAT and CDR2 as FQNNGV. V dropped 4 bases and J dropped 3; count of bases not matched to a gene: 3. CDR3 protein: CASSSGLAGIYEQYF. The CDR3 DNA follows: TGTGCCAGCAGCTCGGGACTAGCGGGGATCTACGAGCAGTACTTC.

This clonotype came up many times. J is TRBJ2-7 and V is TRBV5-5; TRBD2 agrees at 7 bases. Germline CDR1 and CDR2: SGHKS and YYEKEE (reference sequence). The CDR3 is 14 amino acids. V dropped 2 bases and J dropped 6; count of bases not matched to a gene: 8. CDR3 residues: CASSFGTTNSEQYF. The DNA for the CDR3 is TGTGCCAGCAGCTTCGGGACTACGAACAGCGAGCAGTACTTC. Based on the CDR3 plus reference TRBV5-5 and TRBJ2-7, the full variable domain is DAGVTQSPTHLIKTRGQQVTLRCSPISGHKSVSWYQQVLGQGPQFIFQYYEKEERGRGNFPDRFSARQFPNYSSELNVNALLLGDSALYLCASSFGTTNSEQYFGPGTRLTVT.

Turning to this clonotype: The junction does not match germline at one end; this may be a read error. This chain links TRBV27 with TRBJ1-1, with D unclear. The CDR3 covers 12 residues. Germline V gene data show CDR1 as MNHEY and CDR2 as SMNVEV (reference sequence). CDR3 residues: CASGFENTEAFF. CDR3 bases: TGTGCCAGCGGTTTTGAGAACACTGAAGCTTTCTTT.

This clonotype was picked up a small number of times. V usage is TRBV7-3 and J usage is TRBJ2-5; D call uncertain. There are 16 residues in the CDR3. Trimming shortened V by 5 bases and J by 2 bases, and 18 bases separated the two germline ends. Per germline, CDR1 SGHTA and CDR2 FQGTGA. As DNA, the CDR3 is TGTGCCAGCAGCCTCAATGGTCCCCTGAGGCAAGAGACCCAGTACTTC. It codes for CASSLNGPLRQETQYF. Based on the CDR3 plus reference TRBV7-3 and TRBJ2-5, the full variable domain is GAGVSQTPSNKVTEKGKYVELRCDPISGHTALYWYRQSLGQGPEFLIYFQGTGAADDSGLPNDRFFAVRPEGSVSTLKIQRTERGDSAVYLCASSLNGPLRQETQYFGPGTRLLVL.

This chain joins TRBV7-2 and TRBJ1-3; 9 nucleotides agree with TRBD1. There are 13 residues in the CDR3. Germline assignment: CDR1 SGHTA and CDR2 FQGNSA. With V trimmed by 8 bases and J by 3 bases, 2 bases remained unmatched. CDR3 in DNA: TGTGCCAGCGGGACAGGGTTTGGAAACACCATATATTTT. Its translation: CASGTGFGNTIYF.

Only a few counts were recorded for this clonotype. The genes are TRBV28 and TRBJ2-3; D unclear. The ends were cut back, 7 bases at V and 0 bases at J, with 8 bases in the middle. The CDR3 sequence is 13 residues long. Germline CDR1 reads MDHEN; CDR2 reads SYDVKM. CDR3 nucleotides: TGTGCCAGCACCCCCCCAAGCACAGATACGCAGTATTTT. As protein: CASTPPSTDTQYF.

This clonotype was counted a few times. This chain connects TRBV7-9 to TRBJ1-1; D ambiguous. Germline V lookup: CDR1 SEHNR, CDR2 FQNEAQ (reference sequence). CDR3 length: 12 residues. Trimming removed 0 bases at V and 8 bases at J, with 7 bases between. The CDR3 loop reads CASSLAAAEAFF. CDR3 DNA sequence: TGTGCCAGCAGCTTAGCCGCAGCAGAAGCTTTCTTT.

The CDR3 loop is CASSQERGRYQETQYF. DNA for the CDR3: TGTGCCAGCAGCCAAGAGCGGGGACGGTACCAAGAGACCCAGTACTTC. The V and J genes are TRBV4-2 and TRBJ2-5; D is possibly TRBD2 (6 bases). From germline, CDR1 is LGHNA and CDR2 YNFKEQ. V was clipped by 0 bases and J by 0 bases, with 11 bases between them. The CDR3 loop spans 16 amino acids.

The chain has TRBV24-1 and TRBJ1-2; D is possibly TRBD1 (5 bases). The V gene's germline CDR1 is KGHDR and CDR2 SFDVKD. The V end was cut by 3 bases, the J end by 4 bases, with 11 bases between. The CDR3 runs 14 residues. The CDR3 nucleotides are TGTGCCACCAGTGATGCGCGCGGGGGCTATGGCTACACCTTC. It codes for CATSDARGGYGYTF.

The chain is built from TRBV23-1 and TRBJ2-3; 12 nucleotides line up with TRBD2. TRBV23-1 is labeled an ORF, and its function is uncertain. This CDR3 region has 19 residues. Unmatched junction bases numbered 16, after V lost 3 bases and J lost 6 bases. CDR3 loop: CASSHRLAGVLTSRDTQYF. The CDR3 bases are TGCGCCAGCAGTCACCGACTAGCGGGAGTTTTAACTTCGCGGGATACGCAGTATTTT.

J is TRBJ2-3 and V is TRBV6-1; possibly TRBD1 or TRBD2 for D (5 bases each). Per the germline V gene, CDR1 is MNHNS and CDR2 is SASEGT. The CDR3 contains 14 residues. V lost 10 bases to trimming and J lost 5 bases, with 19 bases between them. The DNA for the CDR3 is TGTGCCACCACACCCCCGGGGCCCTTAGATACGCAGTATTTT. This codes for CATTPPGPLDTQYF.

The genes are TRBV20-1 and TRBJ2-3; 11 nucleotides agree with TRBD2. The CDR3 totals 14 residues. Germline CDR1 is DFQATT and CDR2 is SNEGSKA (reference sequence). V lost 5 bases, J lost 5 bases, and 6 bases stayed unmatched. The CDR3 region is CSASRSGGVDTQYF. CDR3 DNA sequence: TGCAGTGCTTCCCGTAGCGGGGGGGTAGATACGCAGTATTTT.

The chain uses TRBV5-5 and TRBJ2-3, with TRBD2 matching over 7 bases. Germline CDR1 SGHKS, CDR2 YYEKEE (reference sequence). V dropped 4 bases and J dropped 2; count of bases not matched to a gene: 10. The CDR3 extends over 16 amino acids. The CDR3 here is CASSRRAGALTDTQYF. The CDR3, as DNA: TGTGCCAGCAGCCGCCGGGCGGGAGCCCTCACAGATACGCAGTATTTT.

The CDR3 protein is CASSPRLAGTRDTQYF. DNA for the CDR3: TGTGCCAGCAGCCCTCGACTAGCGGGGACCCGGGATACGCAGTATTTT. The rearrangement joins TRBV7-8 to TRBJ2-3; 11 bases align to TRBD2. V lost 5 bases to trimming and J lost 6 bases; unmatched junction nucleotides: 10. Germline lookup yields CDR1 SGHVS and CDR2 FQNEAQ. This CDR3 has 16 amino acids.

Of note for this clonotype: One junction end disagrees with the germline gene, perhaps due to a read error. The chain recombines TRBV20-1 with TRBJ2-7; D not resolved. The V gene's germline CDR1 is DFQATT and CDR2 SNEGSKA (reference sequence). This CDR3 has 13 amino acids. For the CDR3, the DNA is TGCAGTGCTACGACCGTAGGCTCCTACGGGCAGTACTTC. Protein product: CSATTVGSYGQYF.

DNA for the CDR3: TGTGCCAGCAGCTTAGATACAGGGGGGTTAGATGACGAGCAGTACTTC. It specifies CASSLDTGGLDDEQYF. The V gene is TRBV11-2, the J gene TRBJ2-7; TRBD1 matches 8 bases. Looked up from germline, CDR1 is SGHAT and CDR2 is FQNNGV. CDR3 length: 16 residues. V shed 0 bases and J 5 bases; nucleotides not matched to a gene: 9.

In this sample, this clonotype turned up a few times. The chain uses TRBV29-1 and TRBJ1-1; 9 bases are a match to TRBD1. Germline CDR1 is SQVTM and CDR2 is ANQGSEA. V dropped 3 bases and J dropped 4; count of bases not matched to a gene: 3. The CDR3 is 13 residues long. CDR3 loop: CSVEGQGSTEAFF. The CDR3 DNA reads TGCAGCGTTGAGGGACAGGGAAGCACTGAAGCTTTCTTT.

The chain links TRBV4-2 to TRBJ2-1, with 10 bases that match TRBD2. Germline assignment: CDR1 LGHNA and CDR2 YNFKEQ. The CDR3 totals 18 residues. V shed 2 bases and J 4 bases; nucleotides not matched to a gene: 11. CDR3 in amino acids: CASSQNPHLAGVYNEQFF. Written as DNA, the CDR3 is TGTGCCAGCAGCCAAAACCCTCATCTAGCGGGAGTATACAATGAGCAGTTCTTC.

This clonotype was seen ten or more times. The DNA of the CDR3 is TGTGCCAGCACGAGGGGGACGAACACCGGGGAGCTGTTTTTT. Amino acid sequence: CASTRGTNTGELFF. This chain links TRBV12-3 or TRBV12-4 with TRBJ2-2, with a possible D match to TRBD1 (6 bases). Trimming took 7 bases from V and 0 from J, leaving 9 bases between them. The CDR3 is made up of 14 amino acids.

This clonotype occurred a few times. CDR3 residues: CASRPLPGGPEGHDGYTF. CDR3 in DNA: TGTGCCAGCAGGCCGCTACCAGGGGGCCCCGAGGGACACGATGGCTACACCTTC. This rearrangement joins TRBV5-5 to TRBJ1-2; 8 bases agree with TRBD1. There are 18 residues in the CDR3. The germline V gene encodes CDR1 SGHKS and CDR2 YYEKEE (reference sequence). With V trimmed by 5 bases and J by 6 bases, 21 bases remained unmatched.

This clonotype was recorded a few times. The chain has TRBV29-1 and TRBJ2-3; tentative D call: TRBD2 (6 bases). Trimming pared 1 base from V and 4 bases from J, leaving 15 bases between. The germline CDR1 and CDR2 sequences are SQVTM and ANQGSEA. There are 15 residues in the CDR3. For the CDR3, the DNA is TGCAGCGTTGAAGCTGTACTAGCTGTCGCAGATACGCAGTATTTT. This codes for CSVEAVLAVADTQYF.

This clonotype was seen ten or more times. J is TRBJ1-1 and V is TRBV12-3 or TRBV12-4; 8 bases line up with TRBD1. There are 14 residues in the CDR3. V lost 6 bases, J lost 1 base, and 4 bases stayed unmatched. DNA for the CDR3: TGTGCCAGCAGAACAGGGGGACAGAACACTGAAGCTTTCTTT. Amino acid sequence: CASRTGGQNTEAFF.

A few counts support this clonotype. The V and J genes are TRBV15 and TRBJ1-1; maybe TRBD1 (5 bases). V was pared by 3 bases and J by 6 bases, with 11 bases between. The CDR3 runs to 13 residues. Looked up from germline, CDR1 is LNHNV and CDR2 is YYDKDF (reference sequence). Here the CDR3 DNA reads TGTGCCACCAGCAGCGGGACTATCTCTGAAGCTTTCTTT. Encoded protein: CATSSGTISEAFF.

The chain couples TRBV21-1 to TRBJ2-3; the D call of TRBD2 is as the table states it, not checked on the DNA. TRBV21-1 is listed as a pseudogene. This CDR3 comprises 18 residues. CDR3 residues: CASSRKPDRTDFTDTQYF. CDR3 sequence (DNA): TGTGCCAGCAGCAGAAAGCCCGATAGGACGGATTTCACAGATACGCAGTATTTT.

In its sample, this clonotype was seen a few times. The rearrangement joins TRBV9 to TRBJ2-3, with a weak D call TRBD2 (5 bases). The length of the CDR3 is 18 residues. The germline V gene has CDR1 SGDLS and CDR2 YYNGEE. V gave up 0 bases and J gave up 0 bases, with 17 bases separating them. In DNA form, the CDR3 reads TGTGCCAGCAGCGTAGCTTCTCCGGGGATACCTAGCACAGATACGCAGTATTTT. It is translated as CASSVASPGIPSTDTQYF.

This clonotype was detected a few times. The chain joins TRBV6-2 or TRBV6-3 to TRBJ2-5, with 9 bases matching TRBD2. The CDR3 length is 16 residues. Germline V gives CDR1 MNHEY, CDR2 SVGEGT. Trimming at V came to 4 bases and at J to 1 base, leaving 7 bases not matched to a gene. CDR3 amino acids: CASSSAGGFLQETQYF. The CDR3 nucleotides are TGTGCCAGCAGTTCAGCGGGGGGCTTTCTCCAAGAGACCCAGTACTTC.

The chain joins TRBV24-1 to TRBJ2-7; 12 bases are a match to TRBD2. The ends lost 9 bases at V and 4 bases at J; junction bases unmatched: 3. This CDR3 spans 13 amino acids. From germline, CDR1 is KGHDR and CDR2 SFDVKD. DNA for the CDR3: TGTGCCACCGGAACTAGCGGGGGGTACGAGCAGTACTTC. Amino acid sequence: CATGTSGGYEQYF.

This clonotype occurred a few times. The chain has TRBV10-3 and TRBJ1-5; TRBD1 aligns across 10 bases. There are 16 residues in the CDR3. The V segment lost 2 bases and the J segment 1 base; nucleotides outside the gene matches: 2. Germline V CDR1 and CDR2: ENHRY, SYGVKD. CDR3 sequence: CAISEPGQGSNQPQHF. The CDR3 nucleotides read TGTGCCATCAGTGAGCCGGGACAGGGGAGCAATCAGCCCCAGCATTTT.